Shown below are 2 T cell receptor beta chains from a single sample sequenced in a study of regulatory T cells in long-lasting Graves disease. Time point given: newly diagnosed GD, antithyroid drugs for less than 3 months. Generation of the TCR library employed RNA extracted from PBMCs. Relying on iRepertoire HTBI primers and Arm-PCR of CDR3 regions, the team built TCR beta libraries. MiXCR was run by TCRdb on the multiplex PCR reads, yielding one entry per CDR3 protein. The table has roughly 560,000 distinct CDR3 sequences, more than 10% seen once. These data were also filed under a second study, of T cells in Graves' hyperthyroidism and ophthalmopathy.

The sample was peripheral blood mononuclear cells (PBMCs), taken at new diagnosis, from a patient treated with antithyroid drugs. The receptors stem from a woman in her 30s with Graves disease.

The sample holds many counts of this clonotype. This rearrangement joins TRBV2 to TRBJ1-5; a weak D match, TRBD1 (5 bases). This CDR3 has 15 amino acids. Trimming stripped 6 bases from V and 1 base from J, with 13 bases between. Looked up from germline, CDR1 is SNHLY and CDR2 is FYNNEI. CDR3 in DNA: TGTGCCAGCAGAGCTGACAGTTCAAGCAATCAGCCCCAGCATTTT. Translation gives CASRADSSSNQPQHF.

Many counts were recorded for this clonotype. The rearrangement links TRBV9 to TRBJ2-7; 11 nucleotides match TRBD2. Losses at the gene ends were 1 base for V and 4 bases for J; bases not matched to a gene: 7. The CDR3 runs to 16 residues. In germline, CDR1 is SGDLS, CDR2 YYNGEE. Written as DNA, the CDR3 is TGTGCCAGCAGCGTAACCGGGACTAGCGGTGTATACGAGCAGTACTTC. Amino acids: CASSVTGTSGVYEQYF.